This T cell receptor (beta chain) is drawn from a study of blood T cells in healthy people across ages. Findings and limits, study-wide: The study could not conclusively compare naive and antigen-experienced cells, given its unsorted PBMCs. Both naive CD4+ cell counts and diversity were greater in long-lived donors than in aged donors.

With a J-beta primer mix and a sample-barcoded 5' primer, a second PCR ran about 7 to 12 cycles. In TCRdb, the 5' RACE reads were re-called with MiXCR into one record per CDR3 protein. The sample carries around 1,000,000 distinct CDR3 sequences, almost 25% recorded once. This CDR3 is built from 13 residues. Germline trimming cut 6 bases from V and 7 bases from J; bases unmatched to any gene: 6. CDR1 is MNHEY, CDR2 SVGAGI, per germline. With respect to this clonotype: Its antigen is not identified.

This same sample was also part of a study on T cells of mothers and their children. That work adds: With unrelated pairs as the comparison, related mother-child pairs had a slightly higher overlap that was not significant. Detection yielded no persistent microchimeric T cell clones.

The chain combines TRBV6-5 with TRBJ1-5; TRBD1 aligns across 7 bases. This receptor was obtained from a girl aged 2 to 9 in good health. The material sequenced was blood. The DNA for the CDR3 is TGTGCCAGCAGGCTCAACAGGGGCCAGCCCCAGCATTTT. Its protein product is CASRLNRGQPQHF.